Listed here are 9 T cell receptor beta chains from one sample, sequenced in a study of identical twins. TCRdb re-derived calls from the 5' RACE reads in MiXCR, one entry per CDR3 protein. The sample yields 200,000 to 250,000 distinct CDR3 sequences, roughly 7.5% seen once. This same sample was also part of a study on yellow fever vaccine responses in identical twins.

The sequenced sample consisted of memory (CD45RO+) T cells sorted from blood. These receptors all come from a woman aged 18-29 years in good health.

This clonotype has at least ten counts. The chain links TRBV15 to TRBJ2-1; no clear D gene. This CDR3 region has 12 residues. Germline V lookup: CDR1 LNHNV, CDR2 YYDKDF (reference sequence). The V and J ends lost 0 bases and 8 bases respectively, with 5 bases between them. CDR3: CATSRDFDEQFF. In DNA form, the CDR3 reads TGTGCCACCAGCAGAGATTTCGATGAGCAGTTCTTC.

This clonotype has at least ten counts. V and J are TRBV10-3 and TRBJ2-3; D gene unclear. From germline, CDR1 is ENHRY and CDR2 SYGVKD. The V and J ends lost 5 bases and 3 bases respectively, with 12 bases between them. This CDR3 region has 14 residues. DNA of the CDR3: TGTGCCATCAGTCAGGCTAGAGTAACAGATACGCAGTATTTT. This gives the protein CAISQARVTDTQYF.

The chain is built from TRBV11-2 and TRBJ2-3; D is unclear. Deletions cut 5 bases from V and 1 base from J, with 7 bases between. The CDR3 is made up of 13 amino acids. Per germline, CDR1 SGHAT and CDR2 FQNNGV. In DNA form, the CDR3 reads TGTGCCAGCAGCCCGTTACGCACAGATACGCAGTATTTT. Amino acids: CASSPLRTDTQYF.

CDR3 in amino acids: CASSSSRTGGFGGELFF. CDR3 sequence (DNA): TGTGCCAGCAGTTCTTCCCGGACAGGGGGCTTCGGCGGGGAGCTGTTTTTT. This chain joins TRBV12-3 or TRBV12-4 and TRBJ2-2, with 11 bases fitting TRBD1. The CDR3 has 17 residues. V gave up 4 bases and J gave up 7 bases; unmatched junction bases: 11.

The genes are TRBV7-2 and TRBJ2-5; the match to TRBD2 covers 11 bases. CDR1 is SGHTA, CDR2 FQGNSA, per germline. This CDR3 contains 17 residues. V lost 1 base, J lost 9 bases, and 13 bases stayed unmatched. In nucleotides, the CDR3 is TGTGCCAGCAGCTTAGTAGGCCTAGCGGGGGGCCGTGGGGCCCAGTACTTC. Protein: CASSLVGLAGGRGAQYF.

In its sample, this clonotype was seen many times. The V call is TRBV5-1, the J call TRBJ1-1; D ambiguous. CDR3 size: 15 residues. CDR1 is SGHRS, CDR2 YFSETQ, per germline. V was clipped by 0 bases and J by 4 bases, with 13 bases between them. CDR3 residues: CASSLEPGSATEAFF. The CDR3 DNA sequence: TGCGCCAGCAGCTTGGAGCCGGGATCGGCCACTGAAGCTTTCTTT. The whole variable domain, remainder taken from reference TRBV5-1 and TRBJ1-1, is KAGVTQTPRYLIKTRGQQVTLSCSPISGHRSVSWYQQTPGQGLQFLFEYFSETQRNKGNFPGRFSGRQFSNSRSEMNVSTLELGDSALYLCASSLEPGSATEAFFGQGTRLTVV.

The chain links TRBV7-9 to TRBJ2-7; 7 bases line up with TRBD1. This CDR3 contains 14 residues. Trimming at V came to 5 bases and at J to 2 bases, leaving 6 bases not matched to a gene. The germline V gene has CDR1 SEHNR and CDR2 FQNEAQ (reference sequence). CDR3 in amino acids: CASSRQGPAYEQYF. CDR3 nucleotides: TGTGCCAGCAGCCGACAGGGACCTGCCTACGAGCAGTACTTC.

The chain couples TRBV7-2 to TRBJ2-7; unclear D gene. The germline V and J ends were trimmed by 2 bases and 0 bases, with 11 bases remaining between them. This CDR3 comprises 15 residues. CDR1 SGHTA and CDR2 FQGNSA come from the germline V gene. CDR3 sequence reads: CASSLSDQTSYEQYF. The DNA of the CDR3 is TGTGCCAGCAGCTTATCTGACCAGACCTCCTACGAGCAGTACTTC.

Notes on this clonotype: At one end the junction does not follow the germline gene, possibly because of a read error. The genes are TRBV10-3 and TRBJ2-1; the D gene is possibly TRBD1 (6 bases). This CDR3 comprises 12 residues. Germline CDR1 ENHRY, CDR2 SYGVKD. The CDR3 bases are TGTGCCATCAGTGTAGGCGAGACAGGTCCCCTCTTC. Translating gives CAISVGETGPLF.